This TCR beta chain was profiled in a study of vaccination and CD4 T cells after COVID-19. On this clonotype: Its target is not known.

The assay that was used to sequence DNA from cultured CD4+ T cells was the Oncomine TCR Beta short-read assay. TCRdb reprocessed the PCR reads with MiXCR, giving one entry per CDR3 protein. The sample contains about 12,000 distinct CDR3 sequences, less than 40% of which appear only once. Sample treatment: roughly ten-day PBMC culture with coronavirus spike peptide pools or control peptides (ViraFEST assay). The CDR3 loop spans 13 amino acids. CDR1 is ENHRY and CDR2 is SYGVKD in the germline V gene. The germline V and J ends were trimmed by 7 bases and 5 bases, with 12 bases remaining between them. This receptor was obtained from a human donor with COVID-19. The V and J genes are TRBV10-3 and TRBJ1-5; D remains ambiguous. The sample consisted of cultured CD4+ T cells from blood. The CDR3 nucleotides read TGTGCCATCAAGGGCCGGGGAGATCAGCCCCAGCATTTT. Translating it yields CAIKGRGDQPQHF.